This T cell receptor beta chain was documented in a study of shared clonotypes between healthy human individuals. General study findings and limits: The rarefaction results pointed to incomplete sorted-subset sequencing despite large depth.

V lost 3 bases, J lost 7 bases, and 15 bases lay in between. The CDR3 consists of 14 residues. Germline CDR1 reads MNHEY; CDR2 reads SMNVEV (reference sequence). Naive CD8 cells comprised CD45RO-negative, CCR7-positively selected cells, excluding terminally differentiated effector memory CD45RA+ cells. Notes on this clone: Antigen: not known.

Assay: immunoSEQ multiplex PCR; the TCRdb copy retains only in-frame clones and omits some. The sample records about 2 million clones, approximately 94% being singletons. Sequenced input: naive CD8+ T cells sorted from blood. J is TRBJ1-1 and V is TRBV27, with D perhaps TRBD1 (6 bases). The receptor was isolated from a man aged 18 to 35 in good health. CDR3 amino acids: CASSLPGHLNEAFF. For the CDR3, the DNA is TGTGCCAGCAGTTTGCCGGGACACCTAAATGAAGCTTTCTTT.